These 15 T cell receptor beta chains originate from one sample sequenced in a study of PD-1 blockade in classical Hodgkin lymphoma. Time point defined: cycle 4 day 1 (C4D1), after 6 weeks of nivolumab. All patients experienced relapse after autologous stem cell transplantation, and brentuximab vedotin exposure was variable. Isolation of CD4+ T cells from thawed PBMCs was performed by magnetic negative selection. Some clones are missing from TCRdb's copy, which holds only in-frame ones; the method was immunoSEQ multiplex PCR. The data contain tens of thousands of clones, roughly 80% of them singletons. The sample in question was CD4+ T cells from blood, obtained before the fourth cycle of nivolumab. These receptors came from a human donor with classical Hodgkin lymphoma.

V and J are TRBV6-5 and TRBJ1-2; weak D call: TRBD1 (5 bases). This CDR3 is built from 15 residues. V lost 4 bases to trimming and J lost 3 bases, with 15 bases between them. Germline V gene data show CDR1 as MNHEY and CDR2 as SVGAGI. CDR3 in amino acids: CASSWQGSTYYGYTF. The CDR3 DNA is TGTGCCAGCAGTTGGCAGGGCTCGACTTACTATGGCTACACCTTC.

In this sample, this clone turned up once. This chain connects TRBV28 to TRBJ1-1, with unresolved D. Germline V lookup: CDR1 MDHEN, CDR2 SYDVKM. Trimming pared 3 bases from V and 7 bases from J, leaving 15 bases between. CDR3 length: 14 amino acids. The CDR3 coding sequence is TGTGCCAGCAGTTTGATCGGCAGGTTCAATGAAGCTTTCTTT. Translating it yields CASSLIGRFNEAFF.

This clone showed up just once. Distinct nucleotide sequences in the sample also encode this CDR3. V and J are TRBV7-9 and TRBJ1-2; TRBD1 matches at 7 bases. Trimming cost V 2 bases and J 6 bases; bases outside gene matches: 3. Germline-derived CDR1 and CDR2 are SEHNR and FQNEAQ (reference sequence). CDR3 length: 13 residues. The CDR3 DNA reads TGTGCCAGCAGCTTAAGCACAGGGGATGGCTACACCTTC. This gives the protein CASSLSTGDGYTF.

The gene calls are TRBV5-1 and TRBJ2-2; D may correspond to TRBD1 or TRBD2 (5 bases each). This CDR3 is built from 15 residues. Between the trimmed V and J ends, which lost 0 bases and 4 bases, there was a span of 10 bases. Germline values: CDR1 SGHRS, CDR2 YFSETQ. The CDR3, as DNA: TGCGCCAGCAGCTTGGAGCTGGGGGTCACCGGGGAGCTGTTTTTT. Its translation is CASSLELGVTGELFF.

This clone was found once. The chain couples TRBV7-9 to TRBJ1-1; TRBD1 might be the D (6 bases). The V end lost 7 bases, the J end lost 1 base, and 10 bases lay between the germline ends. Germline V gene sequence: CDR1 SEHNR, CDR2 FQNEAQ (reference sequence). The CDR3 is 13 residues long. The CDR3 DNA reads as TGTGCCAGCACCCAACAGGGGAACACTGAAGCTTTCTTT. Its protein is CASTQQGNTEAFF. Variable domain in full (rest from reference TRBV7-9 and TRBJ1-1): DTGVSQNPRHKITKRGQNVTFRCDPISEHNRLYWYRQTLGQGPEFLTYFQNEAQLEKSRLLSDRFSAERPKGSFSTLEIQRTEQGDSAMYLCASTQQGNTEAFFGQGTRLTVV.

V usage is TRBV2 and J usage is TRBJ2-3; D is perhaps TRBD2 (6 bases). The ends were cut back, 4 bases at V and 0 bases at J, with 20 bases in the middle. The CDR3 sequence is 18 residues long. Germline V gene lookup returns CDR1 SNHLY and CDR2 FYNNEI. CDR3 residues: CASSGKRVGGTSTDTQYF. DNA for the CDR3: TGTGCCAGCAGTGGCAAACGGGTCGGGGGTACTAGCACAGATACGCAGTATTTT.

This clone has more than one count but fewer than ten. This chain joins TRBV5-1 and TRBJ1-1; D unresolved. V lost 1 base to trimming and J lost 1 base, with 8 bases between them. CDR1 and CDR2 (germline): SGHRS, YFSETQ. This CDR3 has 14 amino acids. DNA of the CDR3: TGCGCCAGCAGCTTGTCGGCGGGGAACACTGAAGCTTTCTTT. As protein: CASSLSAGNTEAFF.

The V gene is TRBV5-1, the J gene TRBJ2-1, with D perhaps given as TRBD1 or TRBD2 (5 bases each). CDR3 size: 16 residues. Germline CDR1 is SGHRS and CDR2 is YFSETQ. Trimming stripped 0 bases from V and 1 base from J, with 11 bases between. Here the CDR3 DNA reads TGCGCCAGCAGCTTGGTAGGGACCGGATCCTACAATGAGCAGTTCTTC. It is translated as CASSLVGTGSYNEQFF.

The chain combines TRBV30 with TRBJ2-2; 9 bases align to TRBD1. The CDR3 loop spans 14 amino acids. Germline-derived CDR1 and CDR2 are GTSNPN and SVGIG (reference sequence). V shed 3 bases, J shed 4 bases, and the junction held 3 bases outside the gene matches. The CDR3 loop is CAWRKTGGTGELFF. For the CDR3, the DNA is TGTGCCTGGAGAAAGACAGGGGGCACCGGGGAGCTGTTTTTT.

This rearrangement joins TRBV9 to TRBJ2-5; 7 nucleotides match TRBD2. V shed 1 base, J shed 4 bases, and the junction held 10 bases outside the gene matches. CDR1 is SGDLS, CDR2 YYNGEE, per germline. The CDR3 extends over 16 amino acids. CDR3 region: CASSVNPAGVRETQYF. CDR3 DNA sequence: TGTGCCAGCAGCGTAAACCCGGCGGGGGTCCGAGAGACCCAGTACTTC.

The V and J genes are TRBV7-9 and TRBJ2-3, with 12 bases matching TRBD2. Germline values: CDR1 SEHNR, CDR2 FQNEAQ (reference sequence). This CDR3 contains 16 residues. V lost 5 bases and J lost 3; bases outside the gene matches: 6. The CDR3 DNA reads TGTGCCAGCAGCCCCCGGACTAGCGGGGTAACAGATACGCAGTATTTT. Amino acids: CASSPRTSGVTDTQYF.

This clone appeared a few times. V is TRBV6-5 and J is TRBJ2-7; the D gene is possibly TRBD1 (6 bases). CDR3 length: 13 residues. Trimming took off 6 bases at V and 5 bases at J, with 14 bases between the two ends. Per germline, CDR1 MNHEY and CDR2 SVGAGI. The CDR3 nucleotides are TGTGCCAGCAGCCGACAGGACCGGGACGAGCAGTACTTC. It encodes CASSRQDRDEQYF.

The chain links TRBV5-1 to TRBJ2-2; 7 nucleotides align to TRBD1. CDR1 is SGHRS and CDR2 is YFSETQ in the germline V gene. The CDR3 runs to 14 residues. V lost 3 bases, J lost 2 bases, and 1 base stayed unmatched. CDR3 nucleotide sequence: TGCGCCAGCAGCTGGACAGGTAACACCGGGGAGCTGTTTTTT. Translation gives CASSWTGNTGELFF.

The rearrangement joins TRBV7-9 to TRBJ1-2; 7 positions match TRBD1. The J segment lost 3 bases and the V segment lost 3 bases, leaving 4 bases of the junction unmatched. CDR1 and CDR2 (germline): SEHNR, FQNEAQ (reference sequence). The CDR3 contains 14 residues. The CDR3 sequence: CASSFLTGDYGYTF. The DNA of the CDR3 is TGTGCCAGCAGCTTCCTAACAGGGGACTATGGCTACACCTTC. Full variable domain (missing parts from reference TRBV7-9 and TRBJ1-2): DTGVSQNPRHKITKRGQNVTFRCDPISEHNRLYWYRQTLGQGPEFLTYFQNEAQLEKSRLLSDRFSAERPKGSFSTLEIQRTEQGDSAMYLCASSFLTGDYGYTFGSGTRLTVV.

The chain uses TRBV29-1 and TRBJ2-2; possible D gene TRBD2, 5 bases. Trimming took 8 bases from V and 2 from J, leaving 15 bases between them. The CDR3 loop spans 14 amino acids. Germline V gene sequence: CDR1 SQVTM, CDR2 ANQGSEA. The CDR3 DNA reads TGCAGCTGTAGAGGGATATCCAACACCGGGGAGCTGTTTTTT. Translated, it gives CSCRGISNTGELFF.